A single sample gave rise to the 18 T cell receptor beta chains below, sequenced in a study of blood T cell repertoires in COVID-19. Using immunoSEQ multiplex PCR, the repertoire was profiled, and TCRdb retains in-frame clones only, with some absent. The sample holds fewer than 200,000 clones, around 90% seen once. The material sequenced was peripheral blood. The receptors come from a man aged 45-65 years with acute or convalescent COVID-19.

The CDR3 nucleotides read TGTGCCAGCAGTCTCCCTGGCTCCAGTGAGCAGTTCTTC. Its protein is CASSLPGSSEQFF. The V and J genes are TRBV27 and TRBJ2-1; unclear D gene. This CDR3 comprises 13 residues. Germline CDR1 and CDR2: MNHEY and SMNVEV (reference sequence). Trimming stripped 5 bases from V and 9 bases from J, with 14 bases between.

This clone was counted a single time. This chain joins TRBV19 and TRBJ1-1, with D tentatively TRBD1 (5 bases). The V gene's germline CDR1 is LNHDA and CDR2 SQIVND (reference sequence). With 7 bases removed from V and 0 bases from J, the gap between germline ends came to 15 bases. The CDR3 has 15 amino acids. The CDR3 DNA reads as TGTGCCAGTACCCCACGGAGGGGAATGAACACTGAAGCTTTCTTT. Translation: CASTPRRGMNTEAFF.

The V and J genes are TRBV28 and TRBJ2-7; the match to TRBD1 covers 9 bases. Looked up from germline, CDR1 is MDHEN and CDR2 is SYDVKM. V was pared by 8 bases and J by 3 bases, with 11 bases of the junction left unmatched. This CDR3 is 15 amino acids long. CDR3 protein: CASRDRGGDHYEQYF. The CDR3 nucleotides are TGTGCCAGCCGAGACAGGGGGGGAGATCACTACGAGCAGTACTTC.

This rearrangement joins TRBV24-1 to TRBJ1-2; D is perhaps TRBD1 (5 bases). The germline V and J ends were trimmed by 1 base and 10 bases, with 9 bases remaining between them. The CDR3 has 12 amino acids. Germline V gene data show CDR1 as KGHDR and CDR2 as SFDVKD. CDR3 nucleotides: TGTGCCACCAGTGATTTCAGGGATTCCTACACCTTC. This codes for CATSDFRDSYTF.

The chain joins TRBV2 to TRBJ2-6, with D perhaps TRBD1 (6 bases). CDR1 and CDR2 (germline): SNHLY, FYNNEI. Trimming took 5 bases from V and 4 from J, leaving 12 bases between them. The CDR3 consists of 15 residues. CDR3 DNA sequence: TGTGCCAGCAGTTTTACAGGGCCGGGGGCCAACGTCCTGACTTTC. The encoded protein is CASSFTGPGANVLTF.

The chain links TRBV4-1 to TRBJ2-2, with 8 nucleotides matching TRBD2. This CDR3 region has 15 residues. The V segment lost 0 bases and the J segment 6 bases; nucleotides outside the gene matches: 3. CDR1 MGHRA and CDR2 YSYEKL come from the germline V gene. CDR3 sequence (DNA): TGCGCCAGCAGCCAAGATACCGGGAGGGCCGGGGAGCTGTTTTTT. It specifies CASSQDTGRAGELFF.

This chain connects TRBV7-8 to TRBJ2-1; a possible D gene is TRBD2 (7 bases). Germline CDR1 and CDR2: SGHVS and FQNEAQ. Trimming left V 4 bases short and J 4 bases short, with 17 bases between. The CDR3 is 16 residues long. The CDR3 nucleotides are TGTGCCAGCAGCTCCCAGTCGGGGGGCTTTTACAATGAGCAGTTCTTC. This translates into CASSSQSGGFYNEQFF.

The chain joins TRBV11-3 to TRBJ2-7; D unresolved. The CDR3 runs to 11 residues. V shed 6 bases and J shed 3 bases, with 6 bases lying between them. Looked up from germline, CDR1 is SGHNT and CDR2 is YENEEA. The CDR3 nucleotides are TGTGCCAGCAGGTGCGTCTACGAGCAGTACGTC. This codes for CASRCVYEQYV.

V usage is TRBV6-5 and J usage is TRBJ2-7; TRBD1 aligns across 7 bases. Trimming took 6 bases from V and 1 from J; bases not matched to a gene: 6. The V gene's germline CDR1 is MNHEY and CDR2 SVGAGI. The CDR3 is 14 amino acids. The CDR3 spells CASRTGEYSYEQYV. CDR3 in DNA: TGTGCCAGCAGAACAGGGGAATATTCCTACGAGCAGTACGTC.

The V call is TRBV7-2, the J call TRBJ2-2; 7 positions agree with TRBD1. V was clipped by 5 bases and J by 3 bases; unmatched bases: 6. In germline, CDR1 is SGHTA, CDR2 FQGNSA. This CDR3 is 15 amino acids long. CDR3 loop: CASSKTGSDTGELFF. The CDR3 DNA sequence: TGTGCCAGCAGCAAGACAGGGTCGGACACCGGGGAGCTGTTTTTT.

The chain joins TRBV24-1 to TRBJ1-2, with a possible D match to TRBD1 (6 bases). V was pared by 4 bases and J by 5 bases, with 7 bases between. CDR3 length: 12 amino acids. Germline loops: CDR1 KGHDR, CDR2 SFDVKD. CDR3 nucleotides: TGTGCCACCAGTGAACAGGGATATGGCTACACCTTC. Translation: CATSEQGYGYTF.

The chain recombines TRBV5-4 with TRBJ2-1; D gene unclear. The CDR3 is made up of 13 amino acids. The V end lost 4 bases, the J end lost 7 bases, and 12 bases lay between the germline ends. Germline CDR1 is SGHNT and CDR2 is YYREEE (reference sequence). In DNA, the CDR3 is TGTGCCAGCAGCCGCCCAGAGGCTAATGAGCAGTTCTTC. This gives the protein CASSRPEANEQFF.

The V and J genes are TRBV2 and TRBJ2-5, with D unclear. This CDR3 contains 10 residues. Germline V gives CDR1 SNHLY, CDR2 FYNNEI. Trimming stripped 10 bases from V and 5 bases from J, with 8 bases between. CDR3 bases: TGTGCCATCAACGGGGAGACCCAGTACTTC. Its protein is CAINGETQYF.

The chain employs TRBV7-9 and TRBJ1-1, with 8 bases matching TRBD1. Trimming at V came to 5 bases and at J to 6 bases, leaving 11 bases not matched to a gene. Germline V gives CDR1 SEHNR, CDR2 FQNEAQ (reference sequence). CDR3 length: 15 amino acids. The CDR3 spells CASSTRGQAASEAFF. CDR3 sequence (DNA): TGTGCCAGCAGCACCAGGGGGCAGGCAGCTTCTGAAGCTTTCTTT. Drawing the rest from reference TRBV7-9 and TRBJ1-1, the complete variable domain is DTGVSQNPRHKITKRGQNVTFRCDPISEHNRLYWYRQTLGQGPEFLTYFQNEAQLEKSRLLSDRFSAERPKGSFSTLEIQRTEQGDSAMYLCASSTRGQAASEAFFGQGTRLTVV.

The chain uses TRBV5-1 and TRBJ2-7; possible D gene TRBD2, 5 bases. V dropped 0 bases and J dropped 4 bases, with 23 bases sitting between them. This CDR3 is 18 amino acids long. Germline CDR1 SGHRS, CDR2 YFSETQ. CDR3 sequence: CASSLEARLAGGRYEQYF. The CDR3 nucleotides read TGCGCCAGCAGCTTGGAGGCTCGCCTAGCTGGCGGAAGGTACGAGCAGTACTTC.

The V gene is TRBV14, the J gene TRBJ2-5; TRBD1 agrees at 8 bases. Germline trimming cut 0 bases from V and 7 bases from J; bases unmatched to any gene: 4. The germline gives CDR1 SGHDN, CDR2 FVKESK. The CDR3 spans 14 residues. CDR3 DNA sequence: TGTGCCAGCAGCCAAGAGCAGGGGGCCGGGACCCAGTACTTC. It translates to CASSQEQGAGTQYF.

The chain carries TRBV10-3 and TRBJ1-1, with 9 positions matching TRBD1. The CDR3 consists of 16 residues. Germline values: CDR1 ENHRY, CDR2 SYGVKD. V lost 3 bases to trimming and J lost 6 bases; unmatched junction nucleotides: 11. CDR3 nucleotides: TGTGCCATCAGTGACCCTCTGACGGACAGGGGCGCTGAAGCTTTCTTT. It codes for CAISDPLTDRGAEAFF.

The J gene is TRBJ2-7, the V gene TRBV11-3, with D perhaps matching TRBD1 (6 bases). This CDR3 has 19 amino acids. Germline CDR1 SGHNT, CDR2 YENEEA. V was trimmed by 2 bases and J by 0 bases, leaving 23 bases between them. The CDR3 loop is CASSLKCGQFGLHSYEQYV. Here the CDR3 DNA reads TGTGCCAGCAGCTTAAAATGCGGACAGTTTGGCCTCCACTCCTACGAGCAGTACGTC.